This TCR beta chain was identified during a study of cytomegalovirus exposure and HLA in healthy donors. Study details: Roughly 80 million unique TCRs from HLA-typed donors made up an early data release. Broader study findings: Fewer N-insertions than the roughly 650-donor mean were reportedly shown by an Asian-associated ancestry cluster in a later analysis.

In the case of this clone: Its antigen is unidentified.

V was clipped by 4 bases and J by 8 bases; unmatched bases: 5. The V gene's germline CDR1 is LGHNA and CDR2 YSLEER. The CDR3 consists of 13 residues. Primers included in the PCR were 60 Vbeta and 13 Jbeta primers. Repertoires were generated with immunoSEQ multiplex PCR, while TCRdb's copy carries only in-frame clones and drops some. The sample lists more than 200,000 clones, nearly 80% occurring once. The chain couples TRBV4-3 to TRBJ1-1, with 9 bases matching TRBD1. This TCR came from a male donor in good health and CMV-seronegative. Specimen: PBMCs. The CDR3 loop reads CASSRRDREEAFF. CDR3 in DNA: TGCGCCAGCAGCCGCCGGGACAGGGAGGAAGCTTTCTTT.